This TCR beta chain was identified during a study of T cell responses to AZD1222 COVID-19 vaccine. The study's findings and limits: Repertoire sampling was restricted to post-peak T cell response timepoints. A rise in Spike-specific TCR breadth and depth followed two AZD1222 doses. There were mostly white British donors and more females than males, and clonal diversity was possibly underestimated.

Germline V CDR1 and CDR2: SGHRS, YFSETQ. V dropped 4 bases and J dropped 9 bases, with 11 bases sitting between them. This CDR3 is built from 12 residues. Repertoires were generated with immunoSEQ multiplex PCR, while TCRdb's copy carries only in-frame clones and drops some. Of about 140,000 clones detected, around nine tenths appear once; the ten largest clones hold about 4.8%. As concerns this clone: No antigen is known for it.

The sequence came from an adult in good health. The rearrangement uses TRBV5-1 and TRBJ2-1; D call uncertain. The sample consisted of peripheral blood, taken on day 0 of AZD1222 vaccination. This chain's CDR3 is CASSPPGVEQFF. CDR3 DNA: TGCGCCAGCAGCCCACCCGGTGTTGAGCAGTTCTTC.